This T cell receptor beta chain was retrieved from a study of shared clonotypes between healthy human individuals. The repertoire was sequenced with immunoSEQ multiplex PCR; TCRdb's copy has only in-frame clones and lacks some. The data show some 2.3 million clones, roughly 93% seen once. Per the germline V gene, CDR1 is SNHLY and CDR2 is FYNNEI. The CDR3 runs 13 residues. The V and J ends lost 1 base and 6 bases respectively, with 10 bases between them. The source is a man younger than 35 in good health. Some clones in this sample may be carry-over from other donors' samples. Sequencing was performed on naive CD4+ T cells from PBMCs. The subset is: CD45RA+ positively selected. The chain has TRBV2 and TRBJ2-7; D perhaps matches TRBD2 (5 bases). The CDR3 here is CASSEGTFGEQYF. DNA for the CDR3: TGTGCCAGCAGTGAAGGGACTTTCGGCGAGCAGTACTTC.